This T cell receptor beta chain was sequenced in a study of early T cells in non-severe SARS-CoV-2 infection (dated by TCRdb to the early 2020s). Context from the whole study: TCR sequencing used bulk RNA from unsorted whole blood, so alpha and beta chains could not be paired. General study outcomes and caveats: VDJdb matching was skewed toward anti-spike CD8 responses and likely underestimated virus-specific expansions by missing private and CD4 specificities.

Libraries were constructed by 5' RACE. Sequencing relied on a NextSeq 500. The TCR library protocol attached unique molecular identifiers to individual cDNA molecules to correct for sequencing error and PCR bias. Both TCR alpha and beta chains were sequenced, and tight co-correlation was observed between alpha and beta sequence abundances in each sample. The authors' analysis ran thus. V gene, J gene and CDR3 annotation of TCR sequences was performed with Decombinator V4. TCRs were defined as expanded if a significant change between any two time points was detected under a Poisson model with p below 0.0001. TCR abundances were normalised to the total number of TCRs sequenced in each sample and reported as counts per million. TRAV1-2 paired with TRAJ12, TRAJ20 or TRAJ33 defined MAIT TCRs, while TRAV10 paired with TRAJ18 defined iNKT TCRs. VDJdb, accessed 1 November 2021, was searched for CMV, EBV and SARS-CoV-2 annotated TCRs, with TCRs annotated for multiple antigens excluded. TCRdb cleaned the public reads at Q25 with fastp, built clones with MiXCR and kept in-frame beta chains. Every entry covers one CDR3 protein and lists the most common genes and DNA from its rows. These V and J calls rely on TCRdb rather than the paper's analysis. The sample table contains some 64,000 distinct CDR3 sequences; only one count was recorded for 20% of them. The biggest ten clones account for more than 15% of the sample.

This was a case-control study nested in a cohort of healthcare workers in London, UK, who had nasopharyngeal swab PCR tests and blood samples taken every week. Healthcare workers were recruited during the week of the UK lockdown, between 23 and 31 March 2020, and followed weekly for up to 16 weeks. A note on this clonotype: No cognate antigen has been identified for it. Per-base qualities were not stored, and no clone one base away is much larger.

Measured from the cysteine to the phenylalanine, the CDR3 is 17 residues long. Of the read, only the CDR3 DNA is kept; its 51 bases are in frame from base 1. CDR1 and CDR2 are read off the germline V gene (reference sequence) as PRHDT and FYEKMQ. Trimming at the junction amounts to 5 bases on V and 0 bases on J, and the germline ends lie 14 bases apart. The chain uses TRBV13 and TRBJ1-6; the D gene identity is not certain. The sequence was obtained from an adult who was a healthcare worker with PCR-confirmed SARS-CoV-2 infection or an uninfected control (not recorded which). The sample in question was whole blood, obtained at baseline. Here is the DNA: TGTGCCAGCAGCGCCCTTGGCGGAGTCTCCTATAATTCACCCCTCCACTTT. Translated, it reads CASSALGGVSYNSPLHF.